Listed below are T cell receptor beta chains from one sample, sequenced in a study of shared clonotypes between healthy human individuals. Measured with immunoSEQ multiplex PCR; TCRdb has only the in-frame clones, and not every one. The sample yields roughly 1 million clones, 70% to 80% seen once. Material for sequencing was memory CD4+ T cells from PBMCs. The receptors come from a man aged 18-30 years in good health. Some clones in this sample may be carry-over from other donors' samples. Each CDR3 is given with its conserved first and last residue. A D gene is named only where the DNA matches it firmly. Some rows mark clone size as missing; the rest say once, few, many or name a class of expanded clone.

D gene	clone size	V gene	J gene	CDR3 DNA	CDR3 protein
-	-	TRBV19	TRBJ2-6	TGTGCCAGTACCAGAAAAAGAGGGGACAACTCTGGGGCCAACGTCCTGACTTTC	CASTRKRGDNSGANVLTF
TRBD1	-	TRBV2	TRBJ1-4	TGTGCCAGCAGCCAGGGACAGTTGGGTAATGAAAAACTGTTTTTT	CASSQGQLGNEKLFF
-	-	TRBV19	TRBJ2-7	TGTGCCAGTAGTATGGATACCGGAGCAGGGAGTGACGAGCAGTACTTC	CASSMDTGAGSDEQYF
TRBD1	-	TRBV27	TRBJ1-5	TGTGCCAGCAGTGTCCGACCCTACAGGGGCGGTGGAGGGGTGAGCAATCAGCCCCAGCATTTT	CASSVRPYRGGGGVSNQPQHF
TRBD1	-	TRBV5-4	TRBJ2-2	TGTGCCAGCAGTTCAGGACAGGGGGGTTCCGGGGAGCTGTTTTTT	CASSSGQGGSGELFF
-	-	TRBV19	TRBJ2-3	TGTGCCAGTAGCAGCGATTTGGCCAGAGATACGCAGTATTTT	CASSSDLARDTQYF
-	-	TRBV9	TRBJ2-1	TGTGCCAGCAGCGGAGGGGTGACGAACTCCTACAATGAGCAGTTCTTC	CASSGGVTNSYNEQFF
TRBD2	-	TRBV28	TRBJ2-3	TGTGCCAGCAGGCGGGAGGGCCACACAGATACGCAGTATTTT	CASRREGHTDTQYF
-	-	TRBV5-4	TRBJ2-3	TGTGCCAGCAGTCCAACTACGGGGGAGGCGGGAGATACGCAGTATTTT	CASSPTTGEAGDTQYF
TRBD1	-	TRBV7-3	TRBJ2-3	TGTGCCAGCAGTCGGACAGGGACCACAGATACGCAGTATTTT	CASSRTGTTDTQYF
TRBD1	-	TRBV4-1	TRBJ2-7	TGCGCCAGCAGCCAAAGACAGGGAAGCTCCTACGAGCAGTACTTC	CASSQRQGSSYEQYF
-	-	TRBV5-4	TRBJ2-7	TGTGCCAGCAGCGTGAAGAACTACGAGCAGTACTTC	CASSVKNYEQYF
-	-	TRBV6-1	TRBJ2-7	TGTGCCAGCAGTGGACCCTTTGGGCAGAGCGCACAGTACTTC	CASSGPFGQSAQYF
-	-	TRBV9	TRBJ2-5	TGTGCCAGCAGCCTCACTAGCCAGGAGACCCAGTACTTC	CASSLTSQETQYF
-	-	TRBV5-1	TRBJ1-1	TGCGCCAGCAGCGGAACGACGGGGATGAACACTGAAGCTTTCTTT	CASSGTTGMNTEAFF
-	once	TRBV9	TRBJ2-7	TGTTCTTCCCCCTACGAGCAGTACTTC	CSSPYEQYF
-	-	TRBV6-6	TRBJ2-1	TGTGCCAGCAGCCAAACTCCCGGGGCCGCATACAATGAGCAGTTCTTC	CASSQTPGAAYNEQFF
TRBD2	-	TRBV5-1	TRBJ2-2	TGCGCCAGCAGCTCGCTAGCGGGAGGGACCGGGGAGCTGTTTTTT	CASSSLAGGTGELFF
-	-	TRBV14	TRBJ1-2	TGTGCCAGCAGCGCCCAGATAAAATATGGCTACACCTTC	CASSAQIKYGYTF
TRBD1	-	TRBV6-1	TRBJ1-1	TGTGCCAGCAGAAAGACAGGGCCGAACACTGAAGCTTTCTTT	CASRKTGPNTEAFF
-	few	TRBV7-2	TRBJ2-7	TGTGCCAGCAGCAAAACCCCAGGGGTTTCCTACGAGCAGTACTTC	CASSKTPGVSYEQYF
-	few	TRBV28	TRBJ2-7	TGTGCCAGCAGTCCTCCGGGAGACTCCTACGAGCAGTACTTC	CASSPPGDSYEQYF
-	-	TRBV28	TRBJ2-3	TGTGCCAGCAGTAACCAGGGTGCGGGGACAGATACGCAGTATTTT	CASSNQGAGTDTQYF
-	-	TRBV15	TRBJ2-1	TGTGCCACCAGCAGAGGGGCCAATGAGCAGTTCTTC	CATSRGANEQFF
-	-	TRBV5-4	TRBJ1-1	TGTGCCAGCAGCTTGGTCCCTCAGGCAAACACTGAAGCTTTCTTT	CASSLVPQANTEAFF
-	-	TRBV28	TRBJ1-5	TGTGCCAGCAACTCACCAATGGGGGGCACTCAGCCCCAGCATTTT	CASNSPMGGTQPQHF
TRBD2	-	TRBV6-6	TRBJ2-7	TGTGCCAGCGAGCGGGAGGTTAGCTACGAGCAGTACTTC	CASEREVSYEQYF
-	-	TRBV6-5	TRBJ1-2	TGTGCCAGCAGTTACTCCGGGCGGCACGGTGGCTACACCTTC	CASSYSGRHGGYTF